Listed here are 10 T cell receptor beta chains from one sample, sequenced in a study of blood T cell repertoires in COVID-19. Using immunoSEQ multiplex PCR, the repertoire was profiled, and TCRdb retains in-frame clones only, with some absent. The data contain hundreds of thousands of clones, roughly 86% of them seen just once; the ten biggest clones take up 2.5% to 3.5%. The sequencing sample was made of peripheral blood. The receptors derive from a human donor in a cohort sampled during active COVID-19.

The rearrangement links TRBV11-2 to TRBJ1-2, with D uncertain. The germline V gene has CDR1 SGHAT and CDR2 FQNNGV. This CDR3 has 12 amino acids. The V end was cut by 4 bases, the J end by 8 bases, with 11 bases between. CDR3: CASSSREFGYTF. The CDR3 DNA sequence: TGTGCCAGCAGCTCAAGGGAGTTCGGCTACACCTTC.

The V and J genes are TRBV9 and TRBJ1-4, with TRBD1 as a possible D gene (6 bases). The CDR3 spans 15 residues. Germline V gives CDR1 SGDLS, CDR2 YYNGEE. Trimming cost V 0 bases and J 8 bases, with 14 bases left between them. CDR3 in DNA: TGTGCCAGCAGCGTAGAGGGCGGCAGGGGAGAAAAACTGTTTTTT. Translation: CASSVEGGRGEKLFF.

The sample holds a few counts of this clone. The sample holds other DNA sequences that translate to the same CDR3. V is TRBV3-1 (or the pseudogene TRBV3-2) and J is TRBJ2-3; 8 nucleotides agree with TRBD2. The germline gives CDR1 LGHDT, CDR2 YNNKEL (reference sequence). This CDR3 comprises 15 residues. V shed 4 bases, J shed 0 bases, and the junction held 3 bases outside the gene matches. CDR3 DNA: TGTGCCAGCAGCCGTACTAGCGGAAGCACAGATACGCAGTATTTT. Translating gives CASSRTSGSTDTQYF.

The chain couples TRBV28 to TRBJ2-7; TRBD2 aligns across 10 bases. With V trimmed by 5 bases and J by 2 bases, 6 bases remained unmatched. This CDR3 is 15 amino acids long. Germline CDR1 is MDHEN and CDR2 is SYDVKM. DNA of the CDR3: TGTGCCAGCAGTCCCGGACTAGCGGAGGCCTACGAGCAGTACTTC. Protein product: CASSPGLAEAYEQYF.

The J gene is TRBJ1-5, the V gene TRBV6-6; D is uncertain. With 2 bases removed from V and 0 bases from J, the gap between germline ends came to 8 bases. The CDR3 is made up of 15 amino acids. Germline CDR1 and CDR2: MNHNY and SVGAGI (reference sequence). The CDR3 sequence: CASSYGPYSNQPQHF. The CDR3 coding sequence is TGTGCCAGCAGTTACGGGCCTTATAGCAATCAGCCCCAGCATTTT.

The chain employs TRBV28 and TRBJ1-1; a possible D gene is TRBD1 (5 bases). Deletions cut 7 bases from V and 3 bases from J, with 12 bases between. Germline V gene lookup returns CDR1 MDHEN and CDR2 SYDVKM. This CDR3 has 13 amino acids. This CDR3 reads CASTNGGYTEAFF. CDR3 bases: TGTGCCAGCACAAACGGGGGGTACACTGAAGCTTTCTTT.

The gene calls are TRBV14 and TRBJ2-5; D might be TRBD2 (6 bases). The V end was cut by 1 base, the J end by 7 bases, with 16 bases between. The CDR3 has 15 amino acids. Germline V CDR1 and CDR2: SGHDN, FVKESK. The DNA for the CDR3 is TGTGCCAGCAGCCAAGGGGACGCGCGGCGGGGGACCCAGTACTTC. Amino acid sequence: CASSQGDARRGTQYF.

The CDR3 region is CASSPRVPSATDTQYF. In DNA form, the CDR3 reads TGTGCCAGCTCACCGAGAGTCCCTAGTGCTACAGATACGCAGTATTTT. This chain joins TRBV18 and TRBJ2-3; D is undetermined. CDR1 is KGHSH, CDR2 LQKENI, per germline. With 3 bases removed from V and 3 bases from J, the gap between germline ends came to 16 bases. This CDR3 comprises 16 residues.

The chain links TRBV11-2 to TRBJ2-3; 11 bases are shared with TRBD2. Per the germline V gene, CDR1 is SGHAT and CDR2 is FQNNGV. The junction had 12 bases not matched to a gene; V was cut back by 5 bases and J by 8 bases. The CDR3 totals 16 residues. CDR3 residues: CASSPSSGRARGTQYF. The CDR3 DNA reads TGTGCCAGCAGCCCCAGTAGCGGGAGGGCCCGAGGTACGCAGTATTTT.

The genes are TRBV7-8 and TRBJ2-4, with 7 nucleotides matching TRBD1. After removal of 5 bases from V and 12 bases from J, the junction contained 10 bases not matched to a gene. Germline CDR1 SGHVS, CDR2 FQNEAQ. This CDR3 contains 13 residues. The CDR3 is CASSRGTERYQYF. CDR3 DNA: TGTGCCAGCAGCCGAGGGACAGAGAGATATCAGTACTTC.